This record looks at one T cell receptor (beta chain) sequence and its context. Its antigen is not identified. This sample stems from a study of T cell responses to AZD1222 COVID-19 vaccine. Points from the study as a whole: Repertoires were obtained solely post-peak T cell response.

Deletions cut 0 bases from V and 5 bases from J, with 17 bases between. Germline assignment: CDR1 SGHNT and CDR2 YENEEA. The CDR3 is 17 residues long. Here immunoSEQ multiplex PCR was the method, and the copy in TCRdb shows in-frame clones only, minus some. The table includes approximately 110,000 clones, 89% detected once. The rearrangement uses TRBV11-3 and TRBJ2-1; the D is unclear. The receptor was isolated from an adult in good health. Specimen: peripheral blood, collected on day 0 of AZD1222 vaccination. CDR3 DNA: TGTGCCAGCAGCTTAGATTCCAGGATAGCACATGACAATGAGCAGTTCTTC. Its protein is CASSLDSRIAHDNEQFF.